This TCR beta chain was found in a study of CD8+ T cells in alopecia areata. Study-level findings and limits: Sequences from scalp samples also cover resident alphabeta T cells of normal skin. Sharing of TCRs across patients appeared less clear than in mice, possibly for HLA-related reasons.

cDNA prepared by RNA extraction and subsequent reverse transcription served as the template for sequencing. TCRdb's table, derived via immunoSEQ multiplex PCR, lists solely in-frame clones and lacks some. Altogether 100,000 to 150,000 clones are present, roughly two fifths being singletons, with the ten largest covering 3% to 3.5%. This clone was seen only a few times. What it binds is unknown. V lost 7 bases and J lost 0, with 9 bases in between. The CDR3 is 13 amino acids. Per germline, CDR1 SQVTM and CDR2 ANQGSEA. The sequence was obtained from a human donor with alopecia areata. Sequencing input: CD4+ T cells sorted from blood. The chain combines TRBV29-1 with TRBJ2-2; a weak D match, TRBD2 (6 bases). The CDR3 DNA sequence: TGCAGCGGGGGGGACCCGAACACCGGGGAGCTGTTTTTT. Translating gives CSGGDPNTGELFF.